Shown below are 9 T cell receptor beta chains from a single sample sequenced in a study of control samples from healthy donors and cancer patients. Assay: immunoSEQ multiplex PCR; the TCRdb copy retains only in-frame clones and omits some. The repertoire consists of 40,000 to 50,000 clones, with around 94% occurring once and the leading ten covering roughly a quarter. The specimen sequenced was blood. Receptors originate from a man aged 55 to 70 in good health.

This chain connects TRBV19 to TRBJ2-1, with 13 positions matching TRBD2. CDR1 and CDR2 (germline): LNHDA, SQIVND (reference sequence). V lost 5 bases to trimming and J lost 14 bases; unmatched junction nucleotides: 12. The CDR3 runs to 15 residues. CDR3 coding DNA: TGTGCCAGTAGTCCTCGGGGGACTAGCGGGATTGGAGAGTTCTTC. It codes for CASSPRGTSGIGEFF.

The chain combines TRBV6-5 with TRBJ2-7, with 12 bases aligning to TRBD2. The germline V gene encodes CDR1 MNHEY and CDR2 SVGAGI. Trimming took 2 bases from V and 6 from J; bases not matched to a gene: 5. CDR3 size: 15 residues. The CDR3 nucleotides are TGTGCCAGCAGTTACGGGGCTAGCGGGAGGGTCGAGCAGTACTTC. It translates to CASSYGASGRVEQYF.

Comment on this clone: The junction departs from germline at one end; a sequencing error may be responsible. The chain combines TRBV6-2 or TRBV6-3 with TRBJ2-3; TRBD2 matches at 14 bases. CDR1 and CDR2 (germline): MNHEY, SVGEGT. The CDR3 covers 19 residues. As DNA, the CDR3 is TGTGCCAGCAGCAGACACTCCGGGACTAGCGGGAGAAGCAGAGATACGCAGTATTTT. Amino acids: CASSRHSGTSGRSRDTQYF.

V and J are TRBV5-4 and TRBJ1-1; 7 nucleotides align to TRBD1. CDR1 and CDR2 (germline): SGHNT, YYREEE (reference sequence). The CDR3 consists of 13 residues. V lost 4 bases and J lost 1; bases outside the gene matches: 1. As DNA, the CDR3 is TGTGCCAGCAGCCGACAGGGGAACACTGAAGCTTTCTTT. Protein: CASSRQGNTEAFF.

A single count supports this clone. The chain couples TRBV5-6 to TRBJ2-1, with a possible D match to TRBD1 (5 bases). The V and J ends lost 0 bases and 3 bases respectively, with 16 bases between them. Germline V CDR1 and CDR2: SGHDT, YYEEEE. This CDR3 region has 17 residues. The CDR3 region is CASSLAQEGVLYNEQFF. CDR3 DNA: TGTGCCAGCAGCTTGGCCCAGGAAGGGGTTCTCTACAATGAGCAGTTCTTC.

This chain joins TRBV5-4 and TRBJ2-5; D unresolved. CDR1 and CDR2 (germline): SGHNT, YYREEE (reference sequence). This CDR3 is built from 16 residues. The germline V and J ends were trimmed by 4 bases and 4 bases, with 20 bases remaining between them. This CDR3 is CASSPSPDTELETQYF. For the CDR3, the DNA is TGTGCCAGCAGCCCGTCTCCTGATACAGAGTTAGAGACCCAGTACTTC. The full variable domain, rest sourced from reference TRBV5-4 and TRBJ2-5, is ETGVTQSPTHLIKTRGQQVTLRCSSQSGHNTVSWYQQALGQGPQFIFQYYREEENGRGNFPPRFSGLQFPNYSSELNVNALELDDSALYLCASSPSPDTELETQYFGPGTRLLVL.

This chain links TRBV29-1 with TRBJ1-1; the D gene is possibly TRBD1 (6 bases). The CDR3 contains 14 residues. V was clipped by 7 bases and J by 1 base, with 16 bases between them. CDR1 is SQVTM and CDR2 is ANQGSEA in the germline V gene. CDR3 bases: TGCAGCGCAGACAGGTCCAAATCGAACACTGAAGCTTTCTTT. Translation: CSADRSKSNTEAFF.

This sequence joins TRBV4-1 and TRBJ1-4; D ambiguous. The CDR3 extends over 14 amino acids. The germline gives CDR1 MGHRA, CDR2 YSYEKL. The V end was cut by 4 bases, the J end by 8 bases, with 14 bases between. The CDR3, as DNA: TGCGCCAGCAGCCCCCCGCCCGGTCGGGAAAAACTGTTTTTT. Amino acids: CASSPPPGREKLFF.

The chain's CDR3 is CASSQQGATNYGYTF. The CDR3 DNA sequence: TGTGCCAGCAGTCAACAAGGGGCCACTAACTATGGCTACACCTTC. V usage is TRBV6-5 and J usage is TRBJ1-2, with a weak D call TRBD1 (5 bases). Germline CDR1 is MNHEY and CDR2 is SVGAGI. The CDR3 runs 15 residues. With 5 bases removed from V and 0 bases from J, the gap between germline ends came to 13 bases.